What follows are 32 T cell receptor beta chains derived from one specimen sequenced in a study of cytomegalovirus exposure and HLA in healthy donors. Vbeta (60) and Jbeta (13) primers were used in the PCR. The method was immunoSEQ multiplex PCR; TCRdb's version includes in-frame clones alone and lacks a portion of them. The repertoire holds about 140,000 clones, with 78% as singletons. The sample comprised PBMCs. These receptors originate from a male donor in good health and CMV-seronegative.

This chain links TRBV10-1 with TRBJ1-1, with D possibly TRBD1 on 6 matching bases. The germline V and J ends were trimmed by 4 bases and 1 base, with 13 bases remaining between them. Germline values: CDR1 WNHNN, CDR2 SYGVQD (reference sequence). The CDR3 is 15 residues long. This chain's CDR3 is CASSGNRAPNTEAFF. CDR3 bases: TGCGCCAGCAGTGGAAACAGGGCCCCGAACACTGAAGCTTTCTTT.

This clone occurred a few times. CDR3 sequence: CASSSGLLNTEAFF. CDR3 DNA: TGTGCCAGCAGCTCGGGACTCTTGAACACTGAAGCTTTCTTT. The chain combines TRBV27 with TRBJ1-1, with D tentatively TRBD1 (5 bases). The CDR3 has 14 amino acids. Trimming left V 6 bases short and J 0 bases short, with 11 bases between. The germline CDR1 and CDR2 sequences are MNHEY and SMNVEV (reference sequence).

V is TRBV29-1 and J is TRBJ2-3, with D perhaps matching TRBD2 (6 bases). V was pared by 5 bases and J by 2 bases, with 11 bases between. Germline V CDR1 and CDR2: SQVTM, ANQGSEA. The CDR3 is 13 residues long. The CDR3 here is CSVRGRNTDTQYF. CDR3 sequence (DNA): TGCAGCGTTCGGGGGAGGAACACAGATACGCAGTATTTT.

A remark on this clone: One junction end disagrees with the germline gene, perhaps due to a read error. This chain uses TRBV5-1 with TRBJ2-7; 9 bases are a match to TRBD1. The CDR3 runs to 13 residues. Per germline, CDR1 SGHRS and CDR2 YFSETQ. Here the CDR3 DNA reads TGCGCCAGCAGCCGTGACCCCCGGGACAGGGTTGCCTTC. Residues: CASSRDPRDRVAF.

The CDR3 loop is CASHHRDISGNTIYF. The DNA of the CDR3 is TGTGCCAGCCATCACCGGGACATCTCTGGAAACACCATATATTTT. The chain employs TRBV6-5 and TRBJ1-3; possible D gene TRBD1, 6 bases. Looked up from germline, CDR1 is MNHEY and CDR2 is SVGAGI. The CDR3 consists of 15 residues. Trimming took off 8 bases at V and 0 bases at J, with 14 bases between the two ends.

V is TRBV7-9 and J is TRBJ2-7, with D unresolved. The V end lost 3 bases, the J end lost 5 bases, and 5 bases lay between the germline ends. CDR3 size: 11 residues. Germline CDR1 reads SEHNR; CDR2 reads FQNEAQ (reference sequence). As DNA, the CDR3 is TGTGCCAGCAGCTTCAGTCACGAGCAGTACTTC. Protein: CASSFSHEQYF.

This clone was detected a few times. The chain has TRBV6-6 and TRBJ2-7, with no clear D. CDR1 and CDR2 (germline): MNHNY, SVGAGI (reference sequence). V was cut by 2 bases and J by 3 bases, with 8 bases left in between. The CDR3 length is 13 residues. The CDR3 sequence: CASSYHRDYEQYF. CDR3 bases: TGTGCCAGCAGTTACCACAGAGACTACGAGCAGTACTTC.

This chain links TRBV6-1 with TRBJ2-2; 9 bases fit TRBD1. Looked up from germline, CDR1 is MNHNS and CDR2 is SASEGT. After removal of 2 bases from V and 5 bases from J, the junction contained 12 bases not matched to a gene. The CDR3 has 18 residues. The CDR3 DNA follows: TGTGCCAGCAGTGAAAATCGTCCGGGGACAGGGAAAACCGGGGAGCTGTTTTTT. It codes for CASSENRPGTGKTGELFF.

This sequence joins TRBV14 and TRBJ1-4; 9 bases agree with TRBD1. The V segment lost 4 bases and the J segment 2 bases; nucleotides outside the gene matches: 8. The length of the CDR3 is 17 residues. The germline V gene has CDR1 SGHDN and CDR2 FVKESK. In nucleotides, the CDR3 is TGTGCCAGCAGCCCCGGGACAGGGATATGGACTAATGAAAAACTGTTTTTT. This translates into CASSPGTGIWTNEKLFF.

The chain employs TRBV6-4 and TRBJ2-3; TRBD1 aligns across 7 bases. CDR1 is MRHNA, CDR2 SNTAGT, per germline. CDR3 length equals 15 residues. Unmatched junction bases numbered 3, after V lost 1 base and J lost 2 bases. The CDR3 is CASSDLGQDTDTQYF. The CDR3 DNA is TGTGCCAGCAGTGACTTAGGACAGGACACAGATACGCAGTATTTT.

In regard to this clone: The junction does not match germline at one end; this may be a read error. This chain links TRBV7-7 with TRBJ2-3; 7 nucleotides match TRBD1. The CDR3 totals 14 residues. The germline V gene has CDR1 SSHAT and CDR2 FNYEAQ (reference sequence). The CDR3 sequence: CASSRGQFTDTQYF. The DNA for the CDR3 is TGTGCTAGCAGCCGGGGACAGTTCACAGATACGCAGTATTTT.

V usage is TRBV4-1 and J usage is TRBJ2-1; D is perhaps TRBD1 (5 bases). This CDR3 is 14 amino acids long. Germline V gene sequence: CDR1 MGHRA, CDR2 YSYEKL. The ends were cut back, 2 bases at V and 5 bases at J, with 10 bases in the middle. The CDR3 region is CASSQFFRDNEQFF. The DNA for the CDR3 is TGCGCCAGCAGCCAATTCTTCAGGGACAATGAGCAGTTCTTC.

CDR3 coding DNA: TGTGCCAGTAGTTTACTAGGCCAACAGGGAGTGAAGGGCTACACCTTC. Translating gives CASSLLGQQGVKGYTF. The genes are TRBV19 and TRBJ1-2; possible D gene TRBD1, 6 bases. V lost 5 bases, J lost 8 bases, and 24 bases lay in between. Germline V lookup: CDR1 LNHDA, CDR2 SQIVND (reference sequence). The CDR3 is made up of 16 amino acids.

CDR3 amino acids: CATSRDSTATEAFF. CDR3 bases: TGTGCCACCAGCAGAGATTCTACAGCCACTGAAGCTTTCTTT. The chain carries TRBV15 and TRBJ1-1; no reliable D call. With 0 bases removed from V and 4 bases from J, the gap between germline ends came to 9 bases. The germline V gene has CDR1 LNHNV and CDR2 YYDKDF (reference sequence). The CDR3 is 14 amino acids. The variable domain in full, with the rest retrieved from reference TRBV15 and TRBJ1-1, is DAMVIQNPRYQVTQFGKPVTLSCSQTLNHNVMYWYQQKSSQAPKLLFHYYDKDFNNEADTPDNFQSRRPNTSFCFLDIRSPGLGDTAMYLCATSRDSTATEAFFGQGTRLTVV.

The chain recombines TRBV7-2 with TRBJ2-7; 11 bases match TRBD1. Germline assignment: CDR1 SGHTA and CDR2 FQGNSA. Trimming cost V 4 bases and J 4 bases; bases outside gene matches: 3. The CDR3 has 14 amino acids. CDR3 protein: CASSWDRGNYEQYF. CDR3 sequence (DNA): TGTGCCAGCAGCTGGGACAGGGGGAATTACGAGCAGTACTTC.

This clone was observed a single time. One end of the junction fails to match germline, which may point to a read error. This sample includes further DNA sequences coding for the same CDR3. The chain's CDR3 is CASSSSAGGYEQYF. The CDR3 coding sequence is TGCGCCAGCAGCTCCTCCGCGGGAGGCTACGAGCAGTACTTT. This chain links TRBV5-1 with TRBJ2-7; the match to TRBD2 covers 8 bases. The CDR3 is 14 amino acids. Germline V gives CDR1 SGHRS, CDR2 YFSETQ. Looking up the rest from reference TRBV5-1 and TRBJ2-7 gives the full variable domain: KAGVTQTPRYLIKTRGQQVTLSCSPISGHRSVSWYQQTPGQGLQFLFEYFSETQRNKGNFPGRFSGRQFSNSRSEMNVSTLELGDSALYLCASSSSAGGYEQYFGPGTRLTVT.

The rearrangement uses TRBV5-1 and TRBJ2-7, with 7 bases lining up with TRBD2. This CDR3 region has 15 residues. CDR1 and CDR2 from the germline V gene are SGHRS and YFSETQ. The V and J ends lost 0 bases and 3 bases, in that order; junction bases with no gene match: 6. CDR3 sequence (DNA): TGCGCCAGCAGCTTGGCCGGGGGGACCGTCTACGAGCAGTACTTC. Translation gives CASSLAGGTVYEQYF.

V usage is TRBV6-1 and J usage is TRBJ1-2; tentative D call: TRBD1 (5 bases). Between the trimmed V and J ends, which lost 6 bases and 7 bases, there was a span of 12 bases. The CDR3 length is 12 residues. The germline CDR1 and CDR2 sequences are MNHNS and SASEGT. The CDR3 DNA follows: TGTGCCAGCAGCCTACCAGGGTTTGGCTACACCTTC. This codes for CASSLPGFGYTF.

This chain joins TRBV9 and TRBJ1-2; the D gene is possibly TRBD1 (6 bases). The CDR3 totals 15 residues. The germline V gene encodes CDR1 SGDLS and CDR2 YYNGEE. V was clipped by 7 bases and J by 4 bases, with 20 bases between them. CDR3 in amino acids: CASRRAGGAGYGYTF. The CDR3 coding sequence is TGTGCCAGCCGACGAGCGGGGGGCGCAGGCTATGGCTACACCTTC.

The gene calls are TRBV5-6 and TRBJ2-3; tentative D call: TRBD2 (6 bases). The CDR3 runs 15 residues. The germline V gene encodes CDR1 SGHDT and CDR2 YYEEEE. Deletions cut 5 bases from V and 3 bases from J, with 16 bases between. CDR3: CASSRDFRRTDTQYF. CDR3 bases: TGTGCCAGCAGTCGGGACTTCCGGAGGACAGATACGCAGTATTTT.

The CDR3 loop reads CASRRGGTTGNTIYF. The CDR3 nucleotides are TGTGCCAGCCGAAGAGGGGGGACTACTGGAAACACCATATATTTT. The chain is built from TRBV6-6 and TRBJ1-3; a weak D match, TRBD1 (6 bases). In germline, CDR1 is MNHNY, CDR2 SVGAGI (reference sequence). CDR3 size: 15 residues. The V end was cut by 8 bases, the J end by 2 bases, with 16 bases between.

The chain couples TRBV4-1 to TRBJ2-1; 7 bases match TRBD2. V lost 1 base, J lost 6 bases, and 6 bases stayed unmatched. CDR1 is MGHRA, CDR2 YSYEKL, per germline. The CDR3 consists of 15 residues. CDR3 loop: CASSQVSGKSNEQFF. The CDR3 coding sequence is TGCGCCAGCAGCCAAGTCAGCGGGAAAAGCAATGAGCAGTTCTTC.

CDR3 region: CASSLRATGMAGNTEAFF. The CDR3 nucleotides are TGTGCCAGCAGTTTAAGGGCCACAGGGATGGCGGGTAACACTGAAGCTTTCTTT. The chain couples TRBV27 to TRBJ1-1; D is perhaps TRBD1 (6 bases). CDR1 is MNHEY and CDR2 is SMNVEV in the germline V gene (reference sequence). The V end was cut by 2 bases, the J end by 2 bases, with 21 bases between. The CDR3 extends over 18 amino acids.

This clone was seen more than once but under ten times. The chain joins TRBV6-5 to TRBJ1-1, with D perhaps TRBD1 (6 bases). This CDR3 has 14 residues. With 3 bases removed from V and 6 bases from J, the gap between germline ends came to 14 bases. The germline CDR1 and CDR2 sequences are MNHEY and SVGAGI. The CDR3 nucleotides are TGTGCCAGCAGTTATTTCAGGGGAACCGCTGAAGCTTTCTTT. It is translated as CASSYFRGTAEAFF.

This clone was counted between two and nine times. The chain has TRBV6-4 and TRBJ1-4; D is undetermined. The germline V gene has CDR1 MRHNA and CDR2 SNTAGT. V lost 0 bases, J lost 5 bases, and 7 bases lay in between. The CDR3 runs to 14 residues. The CDR3 nucleotides are TGTGCCAGCAGTGACTCTTATAGAAATGAAAAACTGTTTTTT. Translating gives CASSDSYRNEKLFF.

V gene TRBV4-2 combines with J gene TRBJ2-1; 8 nucleotides line up with TRBD1. Germline V gene sequence: CDR1 LGHNA, CDR2 YNFKEQ. The J segment lost 4 bases and the V segment lost 1 base, leaving 12 bases of the junction unmatched. The CDR3 sequence is 18 residues long. The CDR3 reads CASSQGEAGTGDYNEQFF. The CDR3 DNA reads TGTGCCAGCAGCCAAGGGGAGGCTGGGACAGGCGATTACAATGAGCAGTTCTTC.

The V and J genes are TRBV9 and TRBJ2-7, with 8 positions matching TRBD2. The germline gives CDR1 SGDLS, CDR2 YYNGEE. The CDR3 is 15 amino acids. After removal of 3 bases from V and 0 bases from J, the junction contained 5 bases not matched to a gene. The CDR3 sequence is CASSAAGTSSYEQYF. CDR3 DNA: TGTGCCAGCAGCGCCGCTGGGACTAGCTCCTACGAGCAGTACTTC.

The rearrangement uses TRBV6-5 and TRBJ1-2, with no clear D. V was shortened by 8 bases and J by 3 bases, with 13 bases between the two germline ends. The CDR3 runs to 13 residues. Germline assignment: CDR1 MNHEY and CDR2 SVGAGI. CDR3 coding DNA: TGTGCCAGCCATTATGCGGAAGACTATGGCTACACCTTC. Its protein product is CASHYAEDYGYTF.

This sequence joins TRBV6-6 and TRBJ2-1, with 10 bases fitting TRBD2. Looked up from germline, CDR1 is MNHNY and CDR2 is SVGAGI (reference sequence). Losses at the gene ends were 6 bases for V and 4 bases for J; bases not matched to a gene: 3. This CDR3 comprises 14 residues. Written as DNA, the CDR3 is TGTGCCAGCAGCCTACTAGCGGGGTACAATGAGCAGTTCTTC. It yields the protein CASSLLAGYNEQFF.

The chain joins TRBV5-1 to TRBJ2-7; 14 nucleotides agree with TRBD2. V gave up 4 bases and J gave up 7 bases; unmatched junction bases: 7. CDR1 SGHRS and CDR2 YFSETQ come from the germline V gene. There are 15 residues in the CDR3. The CDR3 sequence: CASSPGLAGAGEQYF. Written as DNA, the CDR3 is TGCGCCAGCAGCCCGGGACTAGCGGGAGCGGGTGAGCAGTACTTC. Full variable domain (rest looked up from reference TRBV5-1 and TRBJ2-7): KAGVTQTPRYLIKTRGQQVTLSCSPISGHRSVSWYQQTPGQGLQFLFEYFSETQRNKGNFPGRFSGRQFSNSRSEMNVSTLELGDSALYLCASSPGLAGAGEQYFGPGTRLTVT.

This chain connects TRBV27 to TRBJ2-1; 9 nucleotides match TRBD1. The germline V gene encodes CDR1 MNHEY and CDR2 SMNVEV (reference sequence). The CDR3 spans 15 residues. V shed 5 bases, J shed 5 bases, and the junction held 7 bases outside the gene matches. Here the CDR3 reads CASSAPGQGHNEQFF. The CDR3 bases are TGTGCCAGCAGTGCCCCGGGACAGGGACACAATGAGCAGTTCTTC.

This clone was counted between two and nine times. V usage is TRBV6-6 and J usage is TRBJ2-7, with D hard to call. V was shortened by 7 bases and J by 2 bases, with 15 bases between the two germline ends. This CDR3 region has 14 residues. Looked up from germline, CDR1 is MNHNY and CDR2 is SVGAGI (reference sequence). DNA of the CDR3: TGTGCCAGCATTCACGGAGAAAAACCCTACGAGCAGTACTTC. This codes for CASIHGEKPYEQYF.